This TCR beta chain derives from a study of blood T cell repertoires in COVID-19. The germline V gene has CDR1 SNHLY and CDR2 FYNNEI. The CDR3 extends over 15 amino acids. V lost 3 bases and J 1 base, leaving 10 bases between the germline ends. Assay: immunoSEQ multiplex PCR; the TCRdb copy retains only in-frame clones and omits some. The table lists roughly 400,000 clones, around nine tenths of them singletons. Specimen: PBMCs or T cells enriched from blood (not recorded which). The rearrangement joins TRBV2 to TRBJ1-5; D is possibly TRBD1 (6 bases). The receptor was derived from a woman under 30 who had been exposed to COVID-19. The CDR3 sequence is CASSDQGLSNQPQHF. The CDR3 DNA is TGTGCCAGCAGTGATCAGGGGTTGAGCAATCAGCCCCAGCATTTT.